Following are 5 T cell receptor beta chains from one sample sequenced in a study of shared clonotypes between healthy human individuals. TCRdb's copy holds only in-frame clones and misses some; the assay was immunoSEQ multiplex PCR. Of 1.6 million or so clones in the sample, roughly 96% were seen once. Material: naive CD4+ T cells sorted from blood. Subset of the sample: CD45RA+ positively selected. These receptors came from a man aged 25 to 40 in good health.

The chain couples TRBV5-1 to TRBJ1-2; D gene unclear. Trimming removed 4 bases from V and 1 base from J, with 5 bases in between. This CDR3 is built from 12 residues. Per germline, CDR1 SGHRS and CDR2 YFSETQ. The CDR3, as DNA: TGCGCCAGCAGCCCGAGTAACTATGGCTACACCTTC. It encodes CASSPSNYGYTF.

The rearrangement uses TRBV28 and TRBJ1-5; D perhaps matches TRBD1 (5 bases). V gave up 7 bases and J gave up 4 bases, with 14 bases separating them. The CDR3 contains 14 residues. The germline CDR1 and CDR2 sequences are MDHEN and SYDVKM. CDR3 protein: CASIVAGFNQPQHF. The CDR3, as DNA: TGTGCCAGCATAGTGGCAGGGTTTAATCAGCCCCAGCATTTT.

In the case of this clone: The same CDR3 also results from other DNA sequences found in this sample. This chain's CDR3 is CASSIRGQETQYF. The CDR3 DNA reads as TGTGCCAGTAGTATACGGGGCCAAGAGACCCAGTACTTC. The chain uses TRBV19 and TRBJ2-5, with D tentatively TRBD2 (5 bases). V dropped 2 bases and J dropped 1 base, with 5 bases sitting between them. The CDR3 totals 13 residues. The germline V gene has CDR1 LNHDA and CDR2 SQIVND (reference sequence).

The V call is TRBV5-1, the J call TRBJ2-5; 7 bases align to TRBD2. CDR1 SGHRS and CDR2 YFSETQ come from the germline V gene. This CDR3 spans 16 amino acids. V trimming: 7 bases; J trimming: 3 bases; junction bases outside the gene matches: 15. The CDR3 sequence: CASRRTGRELKETQYF. The CDR3 DNA reads as TGCGCCAGCCGGAGGACGGGGAGGGAATTAAAAGAGACCCAGTACTTC.

The chain carries TRBV11-2 and TRBJ2-1; the D is unclear. The CDR3 has 17 residues. Germline V gene data show CDR1 as SGHAT and CDR2 as FQNNGV. Trimming left V 0 bases short and J 1 base short, with 13 bases between. This CDR3 reads CASSLDSLGISYNEQFF. CDR3 DNA: TGTGCCAGCAGCTTAGATAGTTTGGGGATTTCCTACAATGAGCAGTTCTTC. Full variable domain (remainder filled in from reference TRBV11-2 and TRBJ2-1): EAGVAQSPRYKIIEKRQSVAFWCNPISGHATLYWYQQILGQGPKLLIQFQNNGVVDDSQLPKDRFSAERLKGVDSTLKIQPAKLEDSAVYLCASSLDSLGISYNEQFFGPGTRLTVL.